These 20 T cell receptor beta chains were sequenced from one sample in a study of blood T cell repertoires in COVID-19. Method: immunoSEQ multiplex PCR; TCRdb's copy keeps in-frame clones and lacks some. The table lists over 200,000 clones, about nine tenths of them singletons. Input material: peripheral blood. The receptor set was obtained from a man aged 30 to 45 with COVID-19, enrolled during active disease.

The J gene is TRBJ2-7, the V gene TRBV19, with D unclear. CDR1 and CDR2 (germline): LNHDA, SQIVND (reference sequence). V dropped 5 bases and J dropped 7 bases, with 12 bases sitting between them. This CDR3 is built from 12 residues. The CDR3 sequence is CASSEDVSEQYF. CDR3 coding DNA: TGTGCCAGTAGTGAGGATGTCTCAGAGCAGTACTTC.

The chain is built from TRBV5-1 and TRBJ1-5, with a tentative D call TRBD1 (6 bases). Germline V gives CDR1 SGHRS, CDR2 YFSETQ. V lost 4 bases and J lost 3, with 14 bases in between. This CDR3 is built from 15 residues. The CDR3 loop reads CASSPTDSPNQPQHF. The CDR3 coding sequence is TGCGCCAGCAGCCCGACGGACAGTCCCAATCAGCCCCAGCATTTT.

This clone has just a few counts. The chain joins TRBV2 to TRBJ2-7, with TRBD2 as a possible D gene (7 bases). V lost 8 bases, J lost 3 bases, and 14 bases lay in between. This CDR3 is 13 amino acids long. Germline V gene lookup returns CDR1 SNHLY and CDR2 FYNNEI. The CDR3 sequence: CASGGADGYEQYF. As DNA, the CDR3 is TGTGCCAGCGGGGGGGCGGACGGCTACGAGCAGTACTTC.

The count of this clone is one. The V gene is TRBV7-3, the J gene TRBJ2-3; perhaps TRBD2 as D (7 bases). From germline, CDR1 is SGHTA and CDR2 FQGTGA. The V and J ends lost 5 bases and 1 base respectively, with 22 bases between them. The CDR3 sequence is 18 residues long. This CDR3 reads CASSPSGRGSGGTDTQYF. As DNA, the CDR3 is TGTGCCAGCAGCCCATCAGGGAGGGGGAGTGGTGGCACAGATACGCAGTATTTT.

The rearrangement uses TRBV19 and TRBJ1-1; weak D call: TRBD1 (6 bases). Germline CDR1 reads LNHDA; CDR2 reads SQIVND (reference sequence). The CDR3 length is 16 residues. Trimming left V 10 bases short and J 3 bases short, with 24 bases between. The CDR3 sequence: CATSYERQGSDTEAFF. The CDR3 region has the DNA TGTGCCACCTCGTATGAGCGTCAGGGGTCGGACACTGAAGCTTTCTTT. The complete variable domain, with remaining parts taken from reference TRBV19 and TRBJ1-1, reads DGGITQSPKYLFRKEGQNVTLSCEQNLNHDAMYWYRQDPGQGLRLIYYSQIVNDFQKGDIAEGYSVSREKKESFPLTVTSAQKNPTAFYLCATSYERQGSDTEAFFGQGTRLTVV.

This sequence joins TRBV4-2 and TRBJ2-2, with TRBD2 matching over 7 bases. With V trimmed by 4 bases and J by 5 bases, 10 bases remained unmatched. From germline, CDR1 is LGHNA and CDR2 YNFKEQ. The CDR3 sequence is 16 residues long. This CDR3 reads CASSPTAGELTGELFF. The CDR3 DNA follows: TGTGCCAGCAGCCCAACGGCGGGAGAGTTGACCGGGGAGCTGTTTTTT.

The chain has TRBV6-5 and TRBJ1-2, with D unclear. CDR1 is MNHEY, CDR2 SVGAGI, per germline. The ends were cut back, 3 bases at V and 4 bases at J, with 15 bases in the middle. This CDR3 is 15 amino acids long. The CDR3 is CASSYSPGVVYGYTF. CDR3 nucleotide sequence: TGTGCCAGCAGTTATTCTCCGGGAGTTGTCTATGGCTACACCTTC.

This clone was seen just once. The genes are TRBV19 and TRBJ2-7, with 7 nucleotides matching TRBD1. Trimming at V came to 6 bases and at J to 6 bases, leaving 14 bases not matched to a gene. The CDR3 is 15 amino acids. The germline CDR1 and CDR2 sequences are LNHDA and SQIVND (reference sequence). As DNA, the CDR3 is TGTGCCAGTAGCACGGACAGGCCCCCCCCCACCGAGCAGTACTTC. This sequence encodes CASSTDRPPPTEQYF.

This rearrangement joins TRBV9 to TRBJ1-2, with 9 nucleotides matching TRBD1. This CDR3 contains 14 residues. V shed 3 bases and J 5 bases; nucleotides not matched to a gene: 5. The V gene's germline CDR1 is SGDLS and CDR2 YYNGEE. CDR3 DNA: TGTGCCAGCAGCGGGGGACAGGGAGTATATGGCTACACCTTC. Protein: CASSGGQGVYGYTF.

The chain combines TRBV27 with TRBJ2-7, with a weak D call TRBD2 (6 bases). Trimming removed 1 base from V and 2 bases from J, with 18 bases in between. The CDR3 covers 17 residues. Germline V gene sequence: CDR1 MNHEY, CDR2 SMNVEV (reference sequence). CDR3 DNA sequence: TGTGCCAGCAGTTTATTAGGGACGGCGGGAAGGACCTACGAGCAGTACTTC. This encodes CASSLLGTAGRTYEQYF.

This chain links TRBV27 with TRBJ1-6, with 8 positions matching TRBD1. The CDR3 has 15 residues. Trimming at V came to 6 bases and at J to 7 bases, leaving 8 bases not matched to a gene. Germline CDR1 reads MNHEY; CDR2 reads SMNVEV (reference sequence). CDR3 in amino acids: CASSLRQGRNSPLHF. CDR3 sequence (DNA): TGTGCCAGCAGCCTACGACAGGGGCGAAATTCACCCCTCCACTTT.

The chain couples TRBV9 to TRBJ2-7, with TRBD1 as a possible D gene (6 bases). The CDR3 loop spans 16 amino acids. Germline V CDR1 and CDR2: SGDLS, YYNGEE. Deletions cut 4 bases from V and 4 bases from J, with 21 bases between. The CDR3 region has the DNA TGTGCCAGCAGCATTCCCCGGGACACGGGCCTTTACGAGCAGTACTTC. It is translated as CASSIPRDTGLYEQYF.

Remarks on this clone: Relative to the germline gene, one junction end is altered; a read error may explain this. V and J are TRBV12-3 or TRBV12-4 and TRBJ1-2; D is possibly TRBD1 (5 bases). This CDR3 contains 11 residues. The CDR3 is CASSLGHGYTF. CDR3 DNA: TGTGCCAGCAGCCTAGGACATGGGTACACCTTC.

The table lists this clone with a count of one. This chain links TRBV27 with TRBJ1-4; D remains unclear. The CDR3 has 15 residues. The ends were cut back, 5 bases at V and 0 bases at J, with 10 bases in the middle. The germline V gene has CDR1 MNHEY and CDR2 SMNVEV (reference sequence). The CDR3 DNA sequence: TGTGCCAGCAGTCTCAGTCTAGCAACTAATGAAAAACTGTTTTTT. It codes for CASSLSLATNEKLFF.

The J gene is TRBJ1-6, the V gene TRBV27, with D perhaps matching TRBD1 (5 bases). The V end was cut by 7 bases, the J end by 2 bases, with 12 bases between. Looked up from germline, CDR1 is MNHEY and CDR2 is SMNVEV (reference sequence). This CDR3 has 15 residues. Here the CDR3 DNA reads TGTGCCAGCATCGGGGGGTCCCCCTATAATTCACCCCTCCACTTT. Translated: CASIGGSPYNSPLHF.

This clone occurred once. For the CDR3, the DNA is TGTGCCAGCAGTCGGATTACTCAGGGGACTGAAGCTTTCTTT. Its protein is CASSRITQGTEAFF. This chain uses TRBV27 with TRBJ1-1, with a tentative D call TRBD1 (6 bases). From germline, CDR1 is MNHEY and CDR2 SMNVEV (reference sequence). V shed 5 bases and J shed 5 bases, with 15 bases lying between them. The CDR3 loop spans 14 amino acids.

The chain uses TRBV24-1 and TRBJ1-1, with 7 bases lining up with TRBD1. The CDR3 has 16 residues. CDR1 is KGHDR and CDR2 is SFDVKD in the germline V gene. With 3 bases clipped from V and 4 bases from J, the junction kept 10 bases outside the gene matches. This CDR3 reads CATSDRPDRVVTEAFF. The CDR3 DNA reads as TGTGCCACCAGTGATCGCCCAGACAGGGTGGTCACTGAAGCTTTCTTT.

This chain uses TRBV6-5 with TRBJ1-4; 7 nucleotides agree with TRBD1. This CDR3 contains 15 residues. CDR1 MNHEY and CDR2 SVGAGI come from the germline V gene. The V segment lost 0 bases and the J segment 5 bases; nucleotides outside the gene matches: 3. The CDR3 DNA reads as TGTGCCAGCAGTTACTCCCGACAGGGAAATGAAAAACTGTTTTTT. It is translated as CASSYSRQGNEKLFF.

This clone is a singleton in its sample. This chain uses TRBV6-5 with TRBJ1-1; the match to TRBD1 covers 8 bases. Germline CDR1 and CDR2: MNHEY and SVGAGI. The CDR3 length is 14 residues. V lost 8 bases to trimming and J lost 5 bases; unmatched junction nucleotides: 10. As DNA, the CDR3 is TGTGCCAGCGAAGGTGGACAGGGAAGGACTGAAGCTTTCTTT. Protein product: CASEGGQGRTEAFF.

This chain uses TRBV6-2 or TRBV6-3 with TRBJ2-1; weak D call: TRBD2 (5 bases). Trimming removed 6 bases from V and 4 bases from J, with 10 bases in between. CDR1 is MNHEY and CDR2 is SVGEGT in the germline V gene. This CDR3 comprises 13 residues. This CDR3 reads CASSLRGYNEQFF. The DNA for the CDR3 is TGTGCCAGCAGCCTGCGCGGGTACAATGAGCAGTTCTTC.